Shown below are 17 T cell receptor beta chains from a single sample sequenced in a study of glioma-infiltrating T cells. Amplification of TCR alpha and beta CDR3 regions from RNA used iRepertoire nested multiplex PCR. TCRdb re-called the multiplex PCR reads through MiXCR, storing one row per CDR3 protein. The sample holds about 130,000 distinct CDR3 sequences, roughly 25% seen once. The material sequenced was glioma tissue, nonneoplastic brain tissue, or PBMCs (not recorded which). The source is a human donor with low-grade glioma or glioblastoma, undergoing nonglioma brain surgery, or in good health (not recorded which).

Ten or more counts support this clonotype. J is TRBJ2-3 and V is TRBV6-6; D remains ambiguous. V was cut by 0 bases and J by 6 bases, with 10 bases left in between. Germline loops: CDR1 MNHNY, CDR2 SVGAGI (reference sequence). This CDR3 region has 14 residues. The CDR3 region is CASSYSINADTQYF. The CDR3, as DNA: TGTGCCAGCAGTTACTCGATTAATGCGGATACGCAGTATTTT.

The CDR3 coding sequence is TGTGCCAGCAGCCCACTGACTAGCGGGGTCTGGGAGCAGTACTTC. It translates to CASSPLTSGVWEQYF. The chain couples TRBV7-6 to TRBJ2-7, with 11 bases fitting TRBD2. Germline trimming cut 5 bases from V and 7 bases from J; bases unmatched to any gene: 10. The CDR3 runs to 15 residues. Germline lookup yields CDR1 SGHVS and CDR2 FNYEAQ.

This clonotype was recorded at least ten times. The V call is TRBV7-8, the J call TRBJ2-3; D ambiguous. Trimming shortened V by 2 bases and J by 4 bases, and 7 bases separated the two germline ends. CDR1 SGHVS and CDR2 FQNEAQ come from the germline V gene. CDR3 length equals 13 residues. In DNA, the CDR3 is TGTGCCAGCAGCTTATTGCAGGCAGATACGCAGTATTTT. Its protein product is CASSLLQADTQYF.

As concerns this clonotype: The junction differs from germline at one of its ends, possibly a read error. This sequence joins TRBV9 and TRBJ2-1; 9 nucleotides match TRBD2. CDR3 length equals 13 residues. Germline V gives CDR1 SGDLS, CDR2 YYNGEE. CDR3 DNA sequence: TGTGCCAGAAGCGCGGGGACTAGCCGTGAGCAGTTCTTC. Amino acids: CARSAGTSREQFF. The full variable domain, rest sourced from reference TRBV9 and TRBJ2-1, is DSGVTQTPKHLITATGQRVTLRCSPRSGDLSVYWYQQSLDQGLQFLIQYYNGEERAKGNILERFSAQQFPDLHSELNLSSLELGDSALYFCARSAGTSREQFFGPGTRLTVL.

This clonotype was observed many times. In nucleotides, the CDR3 is TGTGCCAGCAGCTTAACCCGGGACGGACATGGCTACACCTTC. Its translation is CASSLTRDGHGYTF. The V and J genes are TRBV7-3 and TRBJ1-2; a possible D gene is TRBD1 (5 bases). Trimming removed 0 bases at V and 6 bases at J, with 11 bases between. The CDR3 covers 14 residues. In germline, CDR1 is SGHTA, CDR2 FQGTGA.

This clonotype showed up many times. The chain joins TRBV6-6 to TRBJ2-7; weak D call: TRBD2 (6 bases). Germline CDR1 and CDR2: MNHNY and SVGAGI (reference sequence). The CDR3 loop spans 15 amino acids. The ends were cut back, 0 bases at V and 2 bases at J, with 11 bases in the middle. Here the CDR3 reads CASSYSGTGPYEQYF. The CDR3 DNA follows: TGTGCCAGCAGTTACTCGGGGACTGGCCCCTACGAGCAGTACTTC.

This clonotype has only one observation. The CDR3: CASSWSSYEQFF. In DNA, the CDR3 is TGTGCCAGCAGCTGGAGCTCCTATGAGCAGTTCTTC. The rearrangement links TRBV7-2 to TRBJ2-1; D uncertain. This CDR3 has 12 amino acids. CDR1 is SGHTA, CDR2 FQGNSA, per germline. The V end was cut by 4 bases, the J end by 8 bases, with 9 bases between.

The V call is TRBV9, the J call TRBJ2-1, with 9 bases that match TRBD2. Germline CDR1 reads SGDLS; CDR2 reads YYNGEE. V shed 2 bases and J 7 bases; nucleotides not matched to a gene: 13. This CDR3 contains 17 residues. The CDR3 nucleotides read TGTGCCAGCAGCGTCCGTGAATTAGCGGGAGTCAGAAATGAGCAGTTCTTC. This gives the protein CASSVRELAGVRNEQFF.

This CDR3 reads CASSDQETTNYGYTF. The CDR3 DNA sequence: TGTGCCAGCAGTGACCAGGAGACGACTAACTATGGCTACACCTTC. This rearrangement joins TRBV6-4 to TRBJ1-2; D not certain. This CDR3 is 15 amino acids long. Per the germline V gene, CDR1 is MRHNA and CDR2 is SNTAGT. The ends were cut back, 2 bases at V and 0 bases at J, with 10 bases in the middle.

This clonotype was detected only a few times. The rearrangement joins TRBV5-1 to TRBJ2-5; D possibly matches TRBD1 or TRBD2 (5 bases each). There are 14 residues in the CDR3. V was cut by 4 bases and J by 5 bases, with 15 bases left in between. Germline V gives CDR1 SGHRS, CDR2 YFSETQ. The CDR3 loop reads CASSPLPGAETQYF. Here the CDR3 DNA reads TGCGCCAGCAGCCCACTACCCGGGGCGGAGACCCAGTACTTC.

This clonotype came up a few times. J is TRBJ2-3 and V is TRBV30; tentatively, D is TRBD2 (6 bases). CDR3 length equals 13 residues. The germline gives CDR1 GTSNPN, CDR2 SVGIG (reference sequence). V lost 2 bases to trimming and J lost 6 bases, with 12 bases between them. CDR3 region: CAWSRREADTQYF. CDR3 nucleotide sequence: TGTGCCTGGAGTCGTAGGGAGGCGGATACGCAGTATTTT.

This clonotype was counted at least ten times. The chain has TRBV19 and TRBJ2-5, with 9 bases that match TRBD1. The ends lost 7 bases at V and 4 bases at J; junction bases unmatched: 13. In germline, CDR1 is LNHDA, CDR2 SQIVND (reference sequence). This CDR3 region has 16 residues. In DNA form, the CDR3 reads TGTGCCAGTACTTCACCCGGGACAGGGAATCGAGAGACCCAGTACTTC. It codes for CASTSPGTGNRETQYF.

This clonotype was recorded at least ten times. The CDR3 protein is CASSLGDRTNTEAFF. The DNA for the CDR3 is TGTGCCAGCAGCTTAGGGGACAGAACTAACACTGAAGCTTTCTTT. J is TRBJ1-1 and V is TRBV7-9, with TRBD1 matching 7 bases. The V and J ends lost 1 base and 2 bases, in that order; junction bases with no gene match: 4. Looked up from germline, CDR1 is SEHNR and CDR2 is FQNEAQ (reference sequence). The CDR3 is made up of 15 amino acids. Full variable domain (remainder filled in from reference TRBV7-9 and TRBJ1-1): DTGVSQNPRHKITKRGQNVTFRCDPISEHNRLYWYRQTLGQGPEFLTYFQNEAQLEKSRLLSDRFSAERPKGSFSTLEIQRTEQGDSAMYLCASSLGDRTNTEAFFGQGTRLTVV.

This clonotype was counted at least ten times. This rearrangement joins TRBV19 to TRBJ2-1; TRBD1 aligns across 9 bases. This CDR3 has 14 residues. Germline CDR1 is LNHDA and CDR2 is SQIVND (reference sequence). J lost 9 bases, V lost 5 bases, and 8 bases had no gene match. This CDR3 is CASSGDRVGGEQFF. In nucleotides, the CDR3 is TGTGCCAGTAGTGGGGACAGGGTAGGCGGTGAGCAGTTCTTC.

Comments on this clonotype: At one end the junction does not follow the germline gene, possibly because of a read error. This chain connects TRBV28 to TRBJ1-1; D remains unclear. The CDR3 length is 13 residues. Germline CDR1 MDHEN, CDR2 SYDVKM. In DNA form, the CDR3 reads TGTGCCATCAGCTATAACAGTCTCTCCGAAGCTCTCTTT. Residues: CAISYNSLSEALF. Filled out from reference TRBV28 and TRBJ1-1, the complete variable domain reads DVKVTQSSRYLVKRTGEKVFLECVQDMDHENMFWYRQDPGLGLRLIYFSYDVKMKEKGDIPEGYSVSREKKERFSLILESASTNQTSMYLCAISYNSLSEALFGQGTRLTVV.

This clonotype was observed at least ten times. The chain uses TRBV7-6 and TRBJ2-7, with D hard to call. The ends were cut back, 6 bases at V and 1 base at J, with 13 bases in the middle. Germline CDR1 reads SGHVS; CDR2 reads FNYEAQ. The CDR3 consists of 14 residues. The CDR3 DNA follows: TGTGCCAGCAGTCGGAATTTCAGGTCCTACGAGCAGTACTTC. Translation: CASSRNFRSYEQYF.

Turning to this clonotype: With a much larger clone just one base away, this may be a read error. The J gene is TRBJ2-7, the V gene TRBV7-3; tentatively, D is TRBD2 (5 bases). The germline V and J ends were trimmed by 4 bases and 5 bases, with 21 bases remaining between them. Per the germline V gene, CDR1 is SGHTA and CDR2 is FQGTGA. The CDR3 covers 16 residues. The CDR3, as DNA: TGTGCCAGCAGCTCGTTCCCGGCTAGCTCCAACAACGAGCAGTACTTC. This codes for CASSSFPASSNNEQYF.